These 3 T cell receptor beta chains were all obtained from the same sample, sequenced in a study of cytomegalovirus exposure and HLA in healthy donors. This PCR relied on a set of 60 Vbeta primers and 13 Jbeta primers. The method was immunoSEQ multiplex PCR; TCRdb's version includes in-frame clones alone and lacks a portion of them. The sample contains about 110,000 clones, approximately 80% of which appear only once. Sequenced input: PBMCs. These receptors originate from a woman in her sixties in good health and CMV-seropositive.

The chain is built from TRBV29-1 and TRBJ1-1; D possibly corresponds to TRBD1 (5 bases). The length of the CDR3 is 14 residues. The germline V and J ends were trimmed by 5 bases and 0 bases, with 13 bases remaining between them. Germline V gene sequence: CDR1 SQVTM, CDR2 ANQGSEA. The CDR3 protein is CSVSREVVNTEAFF. For the CDR3, the DNA is TGCAGCGTTTCCAGGGAGGTAGTGAACACTGAAGCTTTCTTT.

The V call is TRBV4-1, the J call TRBJ1-2, with D possibly matching TRBD1 (5 bases). The V gene's germline CDR1 is MGHRA and CDR2 YSYEKL. With 3 bases removed from V and 4 bases from J, the gap between germline ends came to 15 bases. The CDR3 is 15 amino acids. The CDR3 reads CASSQGQVNRYGYTF. As DNA, the CDR3 is TGCGCCAGCAGCCAGGGGCAGGTTAATCGCTATGGCTACACCTTC.

This clone was recorded once. The same CDR3 can be traced to other DNA sequences in this sample. CDR3 amino acids: CASSYGGSNTEAFF. DNA for the CDR3: TGTGCCAGCAGTTACGGGGGGTCTAACACTGAAGCTTTCTTT. This chain joins TRBV6-5 and TRBJ1-1, with a tentative D call TRBD1 (5 bases). The CDR3 is made up of 14 amino acids. V was cut by 2 bases and J by 2 bases, with 9 bases left in between. Germline V gives CDR1 MNHEY, CDR2 SVGAGI.